This T cell receptor beta chain originates from a study of beta chain features in type 1 diabetes. About the study: Investigators examined approximately 100,000,000 sorted cells across all samples.

Sequenced material consisted of expressed TCRB transcripts (all of the isolated RNA was reverse transcribed). About 3.7 million reads per sample were averaged for naive, central memory and regulatory samples. Data came from immunoSEQ multiplex PCR; TCRdb stores just in-frame clones and leaves some out. The table includes about 360,000 clones, roughly 12% detected once. This CDR3 contains 13 residues. The germline V gene has CDR1 LGHNA and CDR2 YNFKEQ. Trimming cost V 6 bases and J 1 base, with 9 bases left between them. The V call is TRBV4-2, the J call TRBJ2-5, with D possibly being TRBD2 (5 bases). Sequenced sample: naive CD4+ T cells from blood. This sequence was found in a man aged 18 to 29 in good health. The CDR3 region has the DNA TGTGCCAGCAGTTGGACTCGCCAAGAGACCCAGTACTTC. Translated, it gives CASSWTRQETQYF.